Below are 12 T cell receptor beta chains sequenced from a single sample in a study of cytomegalovirus exposure and HLA in healthy donors listed by TCRdb under 2017. Libraries were made using the immunoSEQ multiplex PCR assay. A mixture of 60 forward primers for TCR Vbeta segments and 13 reverse primers for TCR Jbeta segments was used in the multiplex PCR. Drawn from immuneACCESS, this table holds only the in-frame rearrangements with V and J called that TCRdb kept. Clones are partly lost; checked studies trace under half to an unresolved V gene and leave the rest unexplained. This sample holds about 200,000 clones; approximately 85% were observed only once. The ten biggest clones cover over 2% of the sample. What was sequenced was PBMCs. The receptors were sampled from a woman aged 50 to 65 in good health and CMV-seronegative.

V usage is TRBV7-9 and J usage is TRBJ2-5; 13 nucleotides align to TRBD2. The V segment lost 4 bases and the J segment 5 bases; nucleotides outside the gene matches: 7. Germline CDR1 SEHNR, CDR2 FQNEAQ (reference sequence). This CDR3 contains 16 residues. In DNA form, the CDR3 reads TGTGCCAGCAGCTATTTCGGGACTAGCGGGATTGAGACCCAGTACTTC. As protein: CASSYFGTSGIETQYF.

The J gene is TRBJ1-2, the V gene TRBV5-8; 7 nucleotides line up with TRBD1. Germline loops: CDR1 SGHTS, CDR2 YDEGEE. Losses at the gene ends were 3 bases for V and 2 bases for J; bases not matched to a gene: 7. This CDR3 is built from 15 residues. The CDR3 sequence is CASSSWTGANYGYTF. CDR3 sequence (DNA): TGTGCCAGCAGCTCCTGGACAGGTGCGAACTATGGCTACACCTTC.

In DNA, the CDR3 is TGTGCCAGTAGTATCCAGGGAACCCTTAACTATGGCTACACCTTC. Protein product: CASSIQGTLNYGYTF. The chain uses TRBV19 and TRBJ1-2; D is perhaps TRBD1 (5 bases). Germline assignment: CDR1 LNHDA and CDR2 SQIVND (reference sequence). The CDR3 length is 15 residues. The ends were cut back, 3 bases at V and 1 base at J, with 12 bases in the middle.

V usage is TRBV7-3 and J usage is TRBJ2-7; 13 positions match TRBD2. The CDR3 is made up of 15 amino acids. CDR1 SGHTA and CDR2 FQGTGA come from the germline V gene. After removal of 5 bases from V and 4 bases from J, the junction contained 5 bases not matched to a gene. The DNA of the CDR3 is TGTGCCAGCAGCCATGGACTAGCGGGAGTGTACGAGCAGTACTTC. Translated, it gives CASSHGLAGVYEQYF.

V is TRBV28 and J is TRBJ2-7; 12 bases align to TRBD2. V gave up 8 bases and J gave up 3 bases; unmatched junction bases: 8. This CDR3 region has 15 residues. Germline V gene sequence: CDR1 MDHEN, CDR2 SYDVKM. The CDR3 DNA reads as TGTGCCAGCGGAGAATTGACTAGCGGGAGCTACGAGCAGTACTTC. Amino acids: CASGELTSGSYEQYF.

The V and J genes are TRBV5-1 and TRBJ1-2; 12 positions match TRBD1. V trimming: 2 bases; J trimming: 4 bases; junction bases outside the gene matches: 6. This CDR3 is built from 16 residues. Germline CDR1 reads SGHRS; CDR2 reads YFSETQ. The CDR3 sequence is CASSFRDRGLVYGYTF. CDR3 DNA: TGCGCCAGCAGCTTCCGGGACAGGGGGCTTGTCTATGGCTACACCTTC.

This clone has only one observation. Here the CDR3 reads CATSRVRGQGSHEQYF. The CDR3 DNA follows: TGTGCCACCAGCAGAGTCCGGGGACAGGGGAGTCACGAGCAGTACTTC. The chain carries TRBV15 and TRBJ2-7, with TRBD1 identical over 10 bases. The CDR3 covers 16 residues. Germline CDR1 LNHNV, CDR2 YYDKDF (reference sequence). V shed 1 base and J 5 bases; nucleotides not matched to a gene: 8. The variable domain in full, with the rest retrieved from reference TRBV15 and TRBJ2-7, is DAMVIQNPRYQVTQFGKPVTLSCSQTLNHNVMYWYQQKSSQAPKLLFHYYDKDFNNEADTPDNFQSRRPNTSFCFLDIRSPGLGDTAMYLCATSRVRGQGSHEQYFGPGTRLTVT.

The rearrangement links TRBV5-1 to TRBJ1-4, with 7 bases lining up with TRBD1. Germline values: CDR1 SGHRS, CDR2 YFSETQ. CDR3 length: 15 residues. V shed 0 bases, J shed 4 bases, and the junction held 3 bases outside the gene matches. The CDR3 nucleotides read TGCGCCAGCAGCTTGGTGGCAGGGGGTAATGAAAAACTGTTTTTT. It yields the protein CASSLVAGGNEKLFF.

The genes are TRBV9 and TRBJ2-1, with TRBD2 identical over 8 bases. The germline CDR1 and CDR2 sequences are SGDLS and YYNGEE. The CDR3 runs 15 residues. V shed 3 bases and J 7 bases; nucleotides not matched to a gene: 9. Written as DNA, the CDR3 is TGTGCCAGCAGCGCGTTGACTAGCGCGCGAAATGAGCAGTTCTTC. Amino acids: CASSALTSARNEQFF.

The V gene is TRBV9, the J gene TRBJ2-6, with 9 positions matching TRBD1. V dropped 3 bases and J dropped 4; count of bases not matched to a gene: 5. Germline-derived CDR1 and CDR2 are SGDLS and YYNGEE. The CDR3 has 16 amino acids. The CDR3 DNA sequence: TGTGCCAGCAGCGGGGACAGGGTAACAGGGGCCAACGTCCTGACTTTC. This codes for CASSGDRVTGANVLTF.

The CDR3: CATAGQSNYGYTF. CDR3 in DNA: TGTGCCACCGCCGGACAGTCTAACTATGGCTACACCTTC. The chain links TRBV19 to TRBJ1-2; tentative D call: TRBD1 (6 bases). This CDR3 is 13 amino acids long. Germline V gene lookup returns CDR1 LNHDA and CDR2 SQIVND (reference sequence). The ends were cut back, 10 bases at V and 0 bases at J, with 12 bases in the middle.

The J gene is TRBJ2-7, the V gene TRBV15; TRBD1 matches 7 bases. V was pared by 0 bases and J by 0 bases, with 5 bases of the junction left unmatched. The CDR3 is 16 residues long. The germline V gene encodes CDR1 LNHNV and CDR2 YYDKDF (reference sequence). The CDR3 spells CATSREGTASSYEQYF. The CDR3 nucleotides are TGTGCCACCAGCAGAGAAGGGACAGCGAGCTCCTACGAGCAGTACTTC. The complete variable domain, with remaining parts taken from reference TRBV15 and TRBJ2-7, reads DAMVIQNPRYQVTQFGKPVTLSCSQTLNHNVMYWYQQKSSQAPKLLFHYYDKDFNNEADTPDNFQSRRPNTSFCFLDIRSPGLGDTAMYLCATSREGTASSYEQYFGPGTRLTVT.